This T cell receptor (beta chain) was recorded in a study of early T cells in non-severe SARS-CoV-2 infection. Overall study context: Unsorted whole-blood RNA was sequenced in bulk, leaving chains unpaired.

Individually, cDNA molecules had unique molecular identifiers attached to them. TCRdb itself ran the 5' RACE reads through MiXCR, one entry per CDR3 protein. The table includes 45,000 to 75,000 distinct CDR3 sequences, roughly 12% detected once. This clonotype was seen more than once but under ten times. Its antigen is unknown. The CDR3 totals 11 residues. Germline loops: CDR1 SQVTM, CDR2 ANQGSEA. Trimming removed 7 bases from V and 2 bases from J, with 6 bases in between. Findings of the study overall: The matching step, a VDJdb search, favored anti-spike CD8 responses and missed private and CD4 specificities.

The sequence came from an adult who was a healthcare worker with PCR-confirmed SARS-CoV-2 infection or an uninfected control (not recorded which). The sequenced material came from whole blood. This rearrangement joins TRBV29-1 to TRBJ1-3; the D is unclear. CDR3 in DNA: TGCAGCGGGAACGCTGGAAACACCATATATTTT. This codes for CSGNAGNTIYF. The full variable domain, its missing parts supplied by reference TRBV29-1 and TRBJ1-3, is SAVISQKPSRDICQRGTSLTIQCQVDSQVTMMFWYRQQPGQSLTLIATANQGSEATYESGFVIDKFPISRPNLTFSTLTVSNMSPEDSSIYLCSGNAGNTIYFGEGSWLTVV.